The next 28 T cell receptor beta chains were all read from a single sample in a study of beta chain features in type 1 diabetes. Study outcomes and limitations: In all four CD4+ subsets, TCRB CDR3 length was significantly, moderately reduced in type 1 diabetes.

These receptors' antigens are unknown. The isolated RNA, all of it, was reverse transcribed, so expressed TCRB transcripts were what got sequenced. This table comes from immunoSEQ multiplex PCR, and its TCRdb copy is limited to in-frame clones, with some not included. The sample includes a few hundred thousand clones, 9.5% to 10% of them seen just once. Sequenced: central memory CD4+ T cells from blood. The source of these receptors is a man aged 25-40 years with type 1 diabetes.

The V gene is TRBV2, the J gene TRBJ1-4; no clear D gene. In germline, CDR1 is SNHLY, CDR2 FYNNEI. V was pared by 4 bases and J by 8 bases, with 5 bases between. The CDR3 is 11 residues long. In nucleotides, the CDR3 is TGTGCCAGCAGTGTGACAGAAAAACTGTTTTTT. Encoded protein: CASSVTEKLFF.

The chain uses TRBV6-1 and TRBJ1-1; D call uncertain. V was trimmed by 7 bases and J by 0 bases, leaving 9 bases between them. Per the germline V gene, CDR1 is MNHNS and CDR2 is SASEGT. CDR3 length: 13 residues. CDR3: CASTVSLNTEAFF. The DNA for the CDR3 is TGTGCCAGCACGGTGAGCTTGAACACTGAAGCTTTCTTT.

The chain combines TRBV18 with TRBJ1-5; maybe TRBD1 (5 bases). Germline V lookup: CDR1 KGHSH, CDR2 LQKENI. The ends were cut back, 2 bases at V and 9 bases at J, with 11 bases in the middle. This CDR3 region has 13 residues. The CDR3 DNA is TGTGCCAGCTCACCATCGACAGACCGGCCCCAGCATTTT. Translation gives CASSPSTDRPQHF.

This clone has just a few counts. Written as DNA, the CDR3 is TGTGCCAGCAGCTTTATACAGGGACGAGCTTTCTTT. Amino acids: CASSFIQGRAFF. The chain has TRBV7-2 and TRBJ1-1, with D tentatively TRBD1 (6 bases). V shed 3 bases and J shed 10 bases, with 12 bases lying between them. There are 12 residues in the CDR3. Per the germline V gene, CDR1 is SGHTA and CDR2 is FQGNSA.

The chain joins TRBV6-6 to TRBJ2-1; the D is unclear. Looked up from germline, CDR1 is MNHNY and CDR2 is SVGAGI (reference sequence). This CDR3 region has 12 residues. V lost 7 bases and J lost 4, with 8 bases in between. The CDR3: CASNGLYNEQFF. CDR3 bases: TGTGCCAGCAATGGGCTTTACAATGAGCAGTTCTTC.

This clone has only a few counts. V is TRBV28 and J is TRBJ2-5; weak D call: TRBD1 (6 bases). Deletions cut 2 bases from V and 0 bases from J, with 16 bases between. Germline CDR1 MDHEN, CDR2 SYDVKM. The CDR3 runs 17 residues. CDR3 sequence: CASSLALQGTYQETQYF. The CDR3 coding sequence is TGTGCCAGCAGTTTAGCTCTACAGGGAACCTACCAAGAGACCCAGTACTTC.

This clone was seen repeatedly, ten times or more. CDR3 sequence reads: CASSPSAGATYEQYF. In DNA form, the CDR3 reads TGTGCCAGCTCTCCCTCGGCGGGAGCAACTTACGAGCAGTACTTC. J is TRBJ2-7 and V is TRBV18, with 7 bases fitting TRBD2. Germline V gene sequence: CDR1 KGHSH, CDR2 LQKENI. V lost 6 bases, J lost 4 bases, and 12 bases stayed unmatched. The CDR3 extends over 15 amino acids. The full variable domain, in which reference TRBV18 and TRBJ2-7 provide the parts outside the CDR3, is NAGVMQNPRHLVRRRGQEARLRCSPMKGHSHVYWYRQLPEEGLKFMVYLQKENIIDESGMPKERFSAEFPKEGPSILRIQQVVRGDSAAYFCASSPSAGATYEQYFGPGTRLTVT.

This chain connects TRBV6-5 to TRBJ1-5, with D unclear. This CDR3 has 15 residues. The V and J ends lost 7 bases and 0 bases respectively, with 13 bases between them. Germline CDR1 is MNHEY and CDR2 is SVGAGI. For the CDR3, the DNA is TGTGCCAGCAATACCGGGAAGGGTAGCAATCAGCCCCAGCATTTT. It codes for CASNTGKGSNQPQHF.

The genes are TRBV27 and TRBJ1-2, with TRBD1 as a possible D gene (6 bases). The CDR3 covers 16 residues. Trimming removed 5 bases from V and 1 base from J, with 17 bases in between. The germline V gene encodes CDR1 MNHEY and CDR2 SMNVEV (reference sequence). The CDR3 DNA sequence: TGTGCCAGCAGTCCTGGACAGACGACCGATAACTATGGCTACACCTTC. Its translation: CASSPGQTTDNYGYTF.

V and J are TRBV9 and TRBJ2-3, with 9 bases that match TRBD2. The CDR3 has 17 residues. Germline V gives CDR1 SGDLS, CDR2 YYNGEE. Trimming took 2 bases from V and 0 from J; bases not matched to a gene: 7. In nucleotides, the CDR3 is TGTGCCAGCAGCGTGGGCACTAGCGGGCGCAGCACAGATACGCAGTATTTT. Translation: CASSVGTSGRSTDTQYF.

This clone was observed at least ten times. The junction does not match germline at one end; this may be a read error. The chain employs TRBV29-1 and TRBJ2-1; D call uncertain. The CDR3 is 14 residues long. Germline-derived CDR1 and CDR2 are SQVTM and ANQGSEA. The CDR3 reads CSVEEQTDYNEQFF. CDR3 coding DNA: TGCAGCGTCGAAGAACAGACGGACTACAATGAGCAGTTCTTC.

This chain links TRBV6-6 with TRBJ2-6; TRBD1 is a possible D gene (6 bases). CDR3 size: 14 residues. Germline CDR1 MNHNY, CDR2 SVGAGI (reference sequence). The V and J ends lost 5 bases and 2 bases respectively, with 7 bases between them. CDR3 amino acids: CASSRQAGANVLTF. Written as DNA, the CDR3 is TGTGCCAGCAGTCGACAGGCTGGGGCCAACGTCCTGACTTTC.

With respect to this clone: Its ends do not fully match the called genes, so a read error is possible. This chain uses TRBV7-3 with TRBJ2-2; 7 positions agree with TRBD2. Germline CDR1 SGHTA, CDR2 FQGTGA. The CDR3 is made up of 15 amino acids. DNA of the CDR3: TGCGCCAGCAGCCAATCCGGGACTACCTGGGGGGAGCTGTTTTTT. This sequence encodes CASSQSGTTWGELFF.

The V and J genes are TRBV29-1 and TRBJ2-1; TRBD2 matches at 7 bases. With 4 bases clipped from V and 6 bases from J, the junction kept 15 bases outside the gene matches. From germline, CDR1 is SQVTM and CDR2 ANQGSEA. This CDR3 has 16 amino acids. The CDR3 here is CSVVRVRREYSNEQFF. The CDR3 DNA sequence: TGCAGCGTTGTTCGTGTCCGGCGGGAGTATTCCAATGAGCAGTTCTTC.

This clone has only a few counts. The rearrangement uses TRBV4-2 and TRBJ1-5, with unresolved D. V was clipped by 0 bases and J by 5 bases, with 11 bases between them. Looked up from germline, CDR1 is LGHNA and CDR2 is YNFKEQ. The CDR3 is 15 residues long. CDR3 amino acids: CASSQDGTLHQPQHF. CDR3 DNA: TGTGCCAGCAGCCAAGACGGCACTCTCCATCAGCCCCAGCATTTT.

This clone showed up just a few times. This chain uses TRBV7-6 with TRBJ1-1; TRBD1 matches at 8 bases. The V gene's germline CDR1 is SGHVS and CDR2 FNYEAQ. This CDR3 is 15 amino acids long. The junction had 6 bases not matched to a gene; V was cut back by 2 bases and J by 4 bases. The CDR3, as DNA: TGTGCCAGCAGCTTAAACAGGGGGGGAAGCACTGAAGCTTTCTTT. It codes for CASSLNRGGSTEAFF. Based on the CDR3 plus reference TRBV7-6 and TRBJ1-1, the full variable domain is GAGVSQSPRYKVTKRGQDVALRCDPISGHVSLYWYRQALGQGPEFLTYFNYEAQQDKSGLPNDRFSAERPEGSISTLTIQRTEQRDSAMYRCASSLNRGGSTEAFFGQGTRLTVV.

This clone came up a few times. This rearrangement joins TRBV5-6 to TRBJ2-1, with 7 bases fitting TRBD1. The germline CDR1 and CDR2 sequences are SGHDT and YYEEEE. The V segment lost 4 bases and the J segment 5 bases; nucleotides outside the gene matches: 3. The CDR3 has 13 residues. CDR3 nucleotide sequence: TGTGCCAGCAGCCGACAGGGCCACAATGAGCAGTTCTTC. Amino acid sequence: CASSRQGHNEQFF. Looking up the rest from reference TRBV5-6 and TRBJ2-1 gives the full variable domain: DAGVTQSPTHLIKTRGQQVTLRCSPKSGHDTVSWYQQALGQGPQFIFQYYEEEERQRGNFPDRFSGHQFPNYSSELNVNALLLGDSALYLCASSRQGHNEQFFGPGTRLTVL.

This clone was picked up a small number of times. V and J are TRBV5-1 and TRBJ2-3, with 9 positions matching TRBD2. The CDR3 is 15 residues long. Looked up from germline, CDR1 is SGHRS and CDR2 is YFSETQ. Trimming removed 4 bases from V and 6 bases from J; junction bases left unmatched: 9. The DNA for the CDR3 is TGCGCCAGCAGCCAAATAGCGGGAGTTACGGATACGCAGTATTTT. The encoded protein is CASSQIAGVTDTQYF.

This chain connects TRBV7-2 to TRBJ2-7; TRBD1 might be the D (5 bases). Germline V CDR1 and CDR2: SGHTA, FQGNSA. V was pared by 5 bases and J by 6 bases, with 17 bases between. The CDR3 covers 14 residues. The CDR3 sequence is CASSENQGYGEQYF. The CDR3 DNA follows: TGTGCCAGCAGCGAAAATCAGGGCTACGGCGAGCAGTACTTC.

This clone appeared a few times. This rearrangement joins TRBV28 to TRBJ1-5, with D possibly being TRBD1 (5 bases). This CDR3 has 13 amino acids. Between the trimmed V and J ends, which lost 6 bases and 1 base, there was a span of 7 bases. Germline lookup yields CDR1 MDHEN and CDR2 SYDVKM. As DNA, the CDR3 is TGTGCCAGCAGCCCAGGGAGCAATCAGCCCCAGCATTTT. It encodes CASSPGSNQPQHF.

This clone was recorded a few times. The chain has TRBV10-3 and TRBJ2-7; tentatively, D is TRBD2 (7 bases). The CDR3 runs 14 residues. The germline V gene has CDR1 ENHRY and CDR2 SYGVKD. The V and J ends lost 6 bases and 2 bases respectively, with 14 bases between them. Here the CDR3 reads CAIREGGLAYEQYF. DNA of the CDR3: TGTGCCATCAGGGAGGGGGGGTTAGCCTACGAGCAGTACTTC.

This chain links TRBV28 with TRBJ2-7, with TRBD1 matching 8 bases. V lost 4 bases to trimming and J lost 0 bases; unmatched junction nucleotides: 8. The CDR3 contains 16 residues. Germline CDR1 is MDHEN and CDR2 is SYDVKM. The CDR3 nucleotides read TGTGCCAGCAGTTCCTTAGGACAGGGTTACTCCTACGAGCAGTACTTC. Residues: CASSSLGQGYSYEQYF.

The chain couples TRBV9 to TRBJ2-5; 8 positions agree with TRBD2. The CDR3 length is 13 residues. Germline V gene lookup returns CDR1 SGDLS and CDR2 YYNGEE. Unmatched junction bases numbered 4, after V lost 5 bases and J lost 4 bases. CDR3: CASSAGLAETQYF. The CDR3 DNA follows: TGTGCCAGCAGTGCCGGACTAGCAGAGACCCAGTACTTC.

CDR3 sequence reads: CASSPRTGLNEKLFF. CDR3 nucleotides: TGTGCCAGCAGCCCGAGGACAGGGTTAAATGAAAAACTGTTTTTT. This chain joins TRBV5-6 and TRBJ1-4, with 8 positions matching TRBD1. The CDR3 runs to 15 residues. With V trimmed by 4 bases and J by 5 bases, 7 bases remained unmatched. CDR1 and CDR2 (germline): SGHDT, YYEEEE.

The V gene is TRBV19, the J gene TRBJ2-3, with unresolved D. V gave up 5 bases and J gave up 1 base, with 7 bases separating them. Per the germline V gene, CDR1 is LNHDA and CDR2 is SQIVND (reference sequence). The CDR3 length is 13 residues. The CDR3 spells CASSRPGTDTQYF. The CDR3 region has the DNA TGTGCCAGTAGTCGACCAGGCACAGATACGCAGTATTTT.

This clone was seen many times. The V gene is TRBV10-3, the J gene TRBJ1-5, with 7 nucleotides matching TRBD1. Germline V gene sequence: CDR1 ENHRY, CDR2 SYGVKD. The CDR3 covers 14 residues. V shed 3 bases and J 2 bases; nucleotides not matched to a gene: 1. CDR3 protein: CAISDGTGNQPQHF. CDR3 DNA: TGTGCCATCAGTGACGGGACAGGCAATCAGCCCCAGCATTTT.

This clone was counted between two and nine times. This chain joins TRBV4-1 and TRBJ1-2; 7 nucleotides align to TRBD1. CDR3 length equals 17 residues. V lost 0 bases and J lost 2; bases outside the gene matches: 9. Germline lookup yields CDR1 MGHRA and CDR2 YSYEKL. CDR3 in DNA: TGCGCCAGCAGCCAAGATGGGGTGGGCAGGGGGAACTATGGCTACACCTTC. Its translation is CASSQDGVGRGNYGYTF.

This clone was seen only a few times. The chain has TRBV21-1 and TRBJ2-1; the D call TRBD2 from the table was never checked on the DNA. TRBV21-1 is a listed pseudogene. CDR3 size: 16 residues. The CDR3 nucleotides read TGTGCCAGCAGCACCCGTCCGGGAGGGCAGGGGAATGAGCAGTTCTTC. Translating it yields CASSTRPGGQGNEQFF.